These 27 T cell receptor beta chains were all obtained from the same sample, sequenced in a study of T cell repertoires in cytomegalovirus infection. MiXCR, run by TCRdb on the reads, gives a single entry per CDR3 protein. The sample shows about 530,000 distinct CDR3 sequences, less than 30% of them seen only once. Sequencing was done on a sample of PBMCs. These receptors originate from a human donor in good health (CMV status not recorded). Some clones in this sample may be carry-over from other donors' samples.

This chain connects TRBV20-1 to TRBJ1-5; a weak D match, TRBD1 (6 bases). Germline CDR1 DFQATT, CDR2 SNEGSKA (reference sequence). The CDR3 covers 13 residues. V gave up 7 bases and J gave up 2 bases, with 12 bases separating them. In DNA, the CDR3 is TGCAGTGGAGGGGGGATGGGCAATCAGCCCCAGCATTTT. Translation: CSGGGMGNQPQHF.

This clonotype was seen more than once but under ten times. V usage is TRBV28 and J usage is TRBJ2-7; the D gene could be TRBD1 or TRBD2 (5 bases each). The germline V and J ends were trimmed by 3 bases and 7 bases, with 22 bases remaining between them. CDR3 size: 16 residues. The germline CDR1 and CDR2 sequences are MDHEN and SYDVKM. CDR3 bases: TGTGCCAGCAGTTTCCCCCCCAGCAAGGGGCCGGGAGAGCAGTACTTC. This sequence encodes CASSFPPSKGPGEQYF.

This chain connects TRBV11-1 to TRBJ2-7, with D hard to call. CDR3 length: 13 residues. The germline V and J ends were trimmed by 4 bases and 1 base, with 8 bases remaining between them. From germline, CDR1 is SGHAT and CDR2 FQDESV (reference sequence). CDR3 DNA sequence: TGTGCCAGCAGCTCCTCAGCGTCCTACGAGCAGTACTTC. This gives the protein CASSSSASYEQYF.

This clonotype was counted ten times or more. The chain couples TRBV7-2 to TRBJ2-3; 9 nucleotides line up with TRBD2. Trimming cost V 1 base and J 2 bases; bases outside gene matches: 19. This CDR3 contains 21 residues. Germline lookup yields CDR1 SGHTA and CDR2 FQGNSA. CDR3 sequence reads: CASSLVPGLAGSLRPTDTQYF. CDR3 DNA: TGTGCCAGCAGCTTAGTTCCGGGGCTAGCGGGGTCACTGAGGCCCACAGATACGCAGTATTTT.

This chain connects TRBV30 to TRBJ2-5, with D maybe TRBD2 (5 bases). The CDR3 runs 12 residues. CDR1 is GTSNPN, CDR2 SVGIG, per germline (reference sequence). V was pared by 4 bases and J by 5 bases, with 11 bases between. The chain's CDR3 is CAWTGVGETQYF. CDR3 DNA sequence: TGTGCCTGGACCGGGGTGGGGGAGACCCAGTACTTC.

This clonotype occurred a few times. This chain uses TRBV29-1 with TRBJ1-2; TRBD1 might be the D (6 bases). Trimming stripped 0 bases from V and 2 bases from J, with 19 bases between. The V gene's germline CDR1 is SQVTM and CDR2 ANQGSEA. The CDR3 sequence is 17 residues long. In DNA, the CDR3 is TGCAGCGTTGAAGACCGATACGCAGGGGTTAACAACTATGGCTACACCTTC. Translation gives CSVEDRYAGVNNYGYTF.

This clonotype was detected ten times or more. The chain combines TRBV7-2 with TRBJ1-2; a weak D match, TRBD1 (5 bases). CDR1 and CDR2 from the germline V gene are SGHTA and FQGNSA. Trimming cost V 1 base and J 6 bases, with 9 bases left between them. This CDR3 has 13 amino acids. In DNA, the CDR3 is TGTGCCAGCAGCTTAGGCAGGGAAGATGGCTACACCTTC. Translation gives CASSLGREDGYTF.

This chain links TRBV4-1 with TRBJ2-5; D is possibly TRBD1 or TRBD2 (5 bases each). CDR3 size: 16 residues. Germline CDR1 is MGHRA and CDR2 is YSYEKL. With 0 bases removed from V and 4 bases from J, the gap between germline ends came to 15 bases. The CDR3: CASSQDRDGPRETQYF. The DNA of the CDR3 is TGCGCCAGCAGCCAAGATAGGGACGGGCCCCGAGAGACCCAGTACTTC.

This chain connects TRBV18 to TRBJ2-1; D uncertain. Germline CDR1 is KGHSH and CDR2 is LQKENI. The CDR3 contains 16 residues. The V end lost 3 bases, the J end lost 1 base, and 13 bases lay between the germline ends. CDR3 residues: CASSPFETVSYNEQFF. CDR3 sequence (DNA): TGTGCCAGCTCACCGTTTGAGACTGTTTCCTACAATGAGCAGTTCTTC.

About this clonotype: Possible read error: a much larger clone is one base away. This chain uses TRBV7-2 with TRBJ2-1; 8 nucleotides agree with TRBD1. This CDR3 region has 14 residues. Per germline, CDR1 SGHTA and CDR2 FQGNSA. The CDR3 loop is CANSSRQGSNEQFF. CDR3 DNA: TGTGCCAACAGCTCGCGACAGGGGAGCAATGAGCAGTTCTTC.

This chain joins TRBV28 and TRBJ2-5; TRBD1 matches 9 bases. The length of the CDR3 is 14 residues. Unmatched junction bases numbered 6, after V lost 6 bases and J lost 4 bases. In germline, CDR1 is MDHEN, CDR2 SYDVKM. CDR3 sequence reads: CASRYRGRGETQYF. The CDR3 coding sequence is TGTGCCAGCAGATACAGGGGGCGGGGAGAGACCCAGTACTTC. Supplemented by reference TRBV28 and TRBJ2-5, the full variable domain reads DVKVTQSSRYLVKRTGEKVFLECVQDMDHENMFWYRQDPGLGLRLIYFSYDVKMKEKGDIPEGYSVSREKKERFSLILESASTNQTSMYLCASRYRGRGETQYFGPGTRLLVL.

The chain carries TRBV6-1 and TRBJ2-1, with 8 bases matching TRBD2. This CDR3 spans 19 amino acids. CDR1 and CDR2 (germline): MNHNS, SASEGT. V shed 7 bases and J 0 bases; nucleotides not matched to a gene: 17. In DNA form, the CDR3 reads TGTGCCAGCACCCCCTCCCCCCTCTCTAGCGGGCGCTCCTACAATGAGCAGTTCTTC. This gives the protein CASTPSPLSSGRSYNEQFF.

This clonotype was seen many times. The CDR3 bases are TGTGCCAGCAGTTTAACTCCGGGGGGCGGTCAGCCCCAGCATTTT. It codes for CASSLTPGGGQPQHF. This chain links TRBV7-8 with TRBJ1-5; possible D gene TRBD1, 6 bases. The CDR3 totals 15 residues. With 6 bases removed from V and 6 bases from J, the gap between germline ends came to 18 bases. Germline loops: CDR1 SGHVS, CDR2 FQNEAQ.

The chain is built from TRBV19 and TRBJ2-1; TRBD1 aligns across 8 bases. Germline CDR1 LNHDA, CDR2 SQIVND (reference sequence). The length of the CDR3 is 16 residues. V trimming: 1 base; J trimming: 7 bases; junction bases outside the gene matches: 9. The CDR3 nucleotides are TGTGCCAGTAGTATAGGCGCAGGGGGCTGGATAAATGAGCAGTTCTTC. Translated: CASSIGAGGWINEQFF.

This clonotype was picked up a small number of times. The rearrangement links TRBV10-3 to TRBJ2-1, with D perhaps matching TRBD1 or TRBD2 (5 bases each). V was trimmed by 6 bases and J by 0 bases, leaving 9 bases between them. The CDR3 consists of 14 residues. The germline gives CDR1 ENHRY, CDR2 SYGVKD. This CDR3 is CAIRRGSSYNEQFF. In DNA, the CDR3 is TGTGCCATCAGGAGGGGCAGCTCCTACAATGAGCAGTTCTTC.

This clonotype was counted between two and nine times. This chain uses TRBV11-3 with TRBJ1-2; D may be TRBD1 (5 bases). The length of the CDR3 is 13 residues. Germline V gene sequence: CDR1 SGHNT, CDR2 YENEEA. V dropped 3 bases and J dropped 8 bases, with 13 bases sitting between them. CDR3 in amino acids: CASSLTLGGGYTF. The DNA for the CDR3 is TGTGCCAGCAGCTTGACTCTCGGGGGAGGCTACACCTTC.

The chain carries TRBV7-6 and TRBJ2-7; 11 nucleotides agree with TRBD1. This CDR3 comprises 17 residues. CDR1 and CDR2 (germline): SGHVS, FNYEAQ. V shed 5 bases, J shed 2 bases, and the junction held 11 bases outside the gene matches. CDR3 in amino acids: CASSTRTGGEVAYEQYF. In DNA form, the CDR3 reads TGTGCCAGCAGCACCCGGACAGGGGGCGAGGTGGCCTACGAGCAGTACTTC.

The chain uses TRBV7-3 and TRBJ2-5, with D perhaps matching TRBD1 or TRBD2 (7 bases each). The V gene's germline CDR1 is SGHTA and CDR2 FQGTGA. The CDR3 is 13 residues long. V was clipped by 6 bases and J by 7 bases, with 15 bases between them. Here the CDR3 reads CASSTQGGGTQYF. In DNA form, the CDR3 reads TGTGCCAGCAGTACCCAGGGGGGGGGGACCCAGTACTTC.

This clonotype has only one observation. The junction does not match germline at one end; this may be a read error. The chain recombines TRBV7-8 with TRBJ2-1; D may correspond to TRBD1 or TRBD2 (5 bases each). Germline V gives CDR1 SGHVS, CDR2 FQNEAQ. The CDR3 covers 15 residues. The DNA of the CDR3 is TGTGCCGGCAGCTTAGGGGCCCAAGGGTTTAGCGCGCAGTTCTTC. This codes for CAGSLGAQGFSAQFF.

This clonotype was counted only a few times. The rearrangement links TRBV7-9 to TRBJ2-1; 7 bases align to TRBD1. In germline, CDR1 is SEHNR, CDR2 FQNEAQ (reference sequence). The CDR3 runs 17 residues. The V gene end was trimmed by 5 bases and the J gene end by 5 bases; junction bases not matched to a gene: 15. The CDR3 nucleotides are TGTGCCAGCAGCCCTAGCACTTGGGACAGTTATAACAATGAGCAGTTCTTC. This translates into CASSPSTWDSYNNEQFF.

The chain uses TRBV6-2 or TRBV6-3 and TRBJ2-5, with a weak D call TRBD2 (6 bases). V was trimmed by 2 bases and J by 5 bases, leaving 15 bases between them. Germline V lookup: CDR1 MNHEY, CDR2 SVGEGT. The CDR3 sequence is 15 residues long. For the CDR3, the DNA is TGTGCCAGCAGTTACACCCCGCGGGGAGGCGAGACCCAGTACTTC. Encoded protein: CASSYTPRGGETQYF.

This sequence joins TRBV12-3 or TRBV12-4 and TRBJ1-2; D ambiguous. The CDR3 is 13 residues long. Trimming pared 7 bases from V and 8 bases from J, leaving 17 bases between. CDR3 sequence (DNA): TGTGCCAGCATCCCCCCGAGCTCGCGGGGCTACACCTTC. It specifies CASIPPSSRGYTF.

This clonotype was observed at least ten times. The CDR3 sequence: CASGGGGKNEQFF. For the CDR3, the DNA is TGTGCTAGTGGTGGCGGAGGTAAAAATGAGCAGTTCTTC. The rearrangement links TRBV12-5 to TRBJ2-1; possibly TRBD2 for D (5 bases). The CDR3 covers 13 residues. CDR1 and CDR2 from the germline V gene are LGHNT and FRNRAP. V dropped 5 bases and J dropped 7 bases, with 12 bases sitting between them.

This clonotype occurred a few times. The chain recombines TRBV10-3 with TRBJ2-3; 7 nucleotides line up with TRBD2. J was trimmed by 2 bases and V by 3 bases; bases with no gene match: 2. The CDR3 totals 14 residues. Germline loops: CDR1 ENHRY, CDR2 SYGVKD. The CDR3 sequence: CAISEREDTDTQYF. The CDR3 DNA reads as TGTGCCATCAGTGAACGGGAGGACACAGATACGCAGTATTTT.

This clonotype was seen more than once but under ten times. CDR3 amino acids: CASSPETAADTQYF. In nucleotides, the CDR3 is TGTGCCAGCTCACCAGAGACGGCGGCAGATACGCAGTATTTT. V usage is TRBV18 and J usage is TRBJ2-3; no clear D gene. Germline-derived CDR1 and CDR2 are KGHSH and LQKENI. CDR3 size: 14 residues. V was trimmed by 2 bases and J by 4 bases, leaving 10 bases between them.

This clonotype came up many times. The chain couples TRBV7-2 to TRBJ2-1; TRBD2 aligns across 11 bases. The CDR3 contains 16 residues. V dropped 5 bases and J dropped 4; count of bases not matched to a gene: 7. Germline V gene data show CDR1 as SGHTA and CDR2 as FQGNSA. Written as DNA, the CDR3 is TGTGCCAGCAGCAACTCCGGGACTAGCGGATACAATGAGCAGTTCTTC. Translation gives CASSNSGTSGYNEQFF.

This clonotype was found a few times. This chain links TRBV20-1 with TRBJ1-2; the D is unclear. With 0 bases removed from V and 3 bases from J, the gap between germline ends came to 5 bases. Germline lookup yields CDR1 DFQATT and CDR2 SNEGSKA (reference sequence). The CDR3 spans 12 residues. CDR3 DNA: TGCAGTGCTAGAGACCCCGACTATGGCTACACCTTC. As protein: CSARDPDYGYTF.